This entry lists 27 T cell receptor beta chains sequenced from one sample in a study of technical replicates of blood from several donors. Produced via immunoSEQ multiplex PCR; TCRdb's table is partial and in-frame only. Among about 70,000 clones listed, 95% to 99% were seen once. Source material: T cells isolated from PBMCs. These receptors were collected from a human donor in good health.

The rearrangement joins TRBV9 to TRBJ1-3; D is perhaps TRBD1 (6 bases). V lost 0 bases and J 0 bases, leaving 13 bases between the germline ends. Germline-derived CDR1 and CDR2 are SGDLS and YYNGEE. The length of the CDR3 is 17 residues. The CDR3 nucleotides are TGTGCCAGCAGCGTAGGGGGACACGGATACTCTGGAAACACCATATATTTT. Its translation: CASSVGGHGYSGNTIYF.

The chain links TRBV10-2 to TRBJ2-2; D unresolved. Germline V gives CDR1 WSHSY, CDR2 SAAADI. The CDR3 loop spans 12 amino acids. The germline V and J ends were trimmed by 5 bases and 6 bases, with 7 bases remaining between them. In nucleotides, the CDR3 is TGCGCCAGCAGTCTAGGTCCCGGGGAGCTGTTTTTT. It yields the protein CASSLGPGELFF.

The V gene is TRBV27, the J gene TRBJ2-6; 7 bases are a match to TRBD2. This CDR3 comprises 16 residues. The junction had 8 bases not matched to a gene; V was cut back by 5 bases and J by 4 bases. Germline CDR1 is MNHEY and CDR2 is SMNVEV (reference sequence). CDR3 nucleotide sequence: TGTGCCAGCAGTCTTCAGGGAGGGCCAGGGGCCAACGTCCTGACTTTC. This gives the protein CASSLQGGPGANVLTF.

The chain is built from TRBV29-1 and TRBJ1-1; D gene ambiguous. Germline V gene sequence: CDR1 SQVTM, CDR2 ANQGSEA. V lost 4 bases, J lost 3 bases, and 9 bases lay in between. CDR3 size: 12 residues. The chain's CDR3 is CSVVMSDTEAFF. As DNA, the CDR3 is TGCAGCGTTGTGATGTCGGACACTGAAGCTTTCTTT.

This sequence joins TRBV11-2 and TRBJ2-3, with TRBD1 identical over 7 bases. With V trimmed by 4 bases and J by 6 bases, 10 bases remained unmatched. There are 15 residues in the CDR3. CDR1 and CDR2 from the germline V gene are SGHAT and FQNNGV. CDR3 amino acids: CASSYLTGWEDTQYF. Written as DNA, the CDR3 is TGTGCCAGCAGCTACTTGACAGGGTGGGAGGATACGCAGTATTTT.

The chain is built from TRBV9 and TRBJ1-2, with TRBD1 identical over 7 bases. CDR1 is SGDLS, CDR2 YYNGEE, per germline. There are 16 residues in the CDR3. Unmatched junction bases numbered 13, after V lost 4 bases and J lost 4 bases. The CDR3 region is CASSPRTGLKSYGYTF. The CDR3 coding sequence is TGTGCCAGCAGCCCCCGGACAGGACTTAAATCCTATGGCTACACCTTC.

This chain uses TRBV7-9 with TRBJ1-2; D uncertain. V lost 5 bases, J lost 4 bases, and 11 bases lay in between. Germline CDR1 reads SEHNR; CDR2 reads FQNEAQ (reference sequence). The CDR3 length is 13 residues. The CDR3 here is CASSQRFGYGYTF. As DNA, the CDR3 is TGTGCCAGCAGCCAGAGGTTCGGCTATGGCTACACCTTC.

This chain connects TRBV29-1 to TRBJ1-2; 9 nucleotides line up with TRBD1. The ends lost 1 base at V and 6 bases at J; junction bases unmatched: 6. This CDR3 is 14 amino acids long. Germline lookup yields CDR1 SQVTM and CDR2 ANQGSEA. The CDR3 loop is CSVEATGTGHGYTF. As DNA, the CDR3 is TGCAGCGTTGAAGCCACCGGGACAGGGCATGGCTACACCTTC. The entire variable domain, with the rest obtained from reference TRBV29-1 and TRBJ1-2, is as follows: SAVISQKPSRDICQRGTSLTIQCQVDSQVTMMFWYRQQPGQSLTLIATANQGSEATYESGFVIDKFPISRPNLTFSTLTVSNMSPEDSSIYLCSVEATGTGHGYTFGSGTRLTVV.

This clone was observed a single time. The chain couples TRBV27 to TRBJ2-3; a possible D gene is TRBD2 (5 bases). CDR1 is MNHEY, CDR2 SMNVEV, per germline (reference sequence). The CDR3 is 16 residues long. V dropped 5 bases and J dropped 7 bases, with 22 bases sitting between them. CDR3 residues: CASSATGGLIMYTQYF. The CDR3 DNA reads TGTGCCAGCAGTGCGACCGGCGGACTTATTATGTATACGCAGTATTTT.

V usage is TRBV6-6 and J usage is TRBJ2-1, with 7 bases identical to TRBD2. Unmatched junction bases numbered 4, after V lost 4 bases and J lost 7 bases. The CDR3 is 13 residues long. Germline V gene lookup returns CDR1 MNHNY and CDR2 SVGAGI (reference sequence). As DNA, the CDR3 is TGTGCCAGCAGTTCTGGGAGGGCTAATGAGCAGTTCTTC. It codes for CASSSGRANEQFF.

The V and J genes are TRBV13 and TRBJ2-7, with unresolved D. The CDR3 is 18 residues long. Germline V gene lookup returns CDR1 PRHDT and CDR2 FYEKMQ (reference sequence). V shed 1 base and J shed 2 bases, with 21 bases lying between them. CDR3 amino acids: CASSLVSPYGRITYEQYF. CDR3 coding DNA: TGTGCCAGCAGCTTAGTATCCCCCTACGGCAGGATTACCTACGAGCAGTACTTC.

The J gene is TRBJ1-1, the V gene TRBV5-6; D gene uncertain. This CDR3 region has 12 residues. Trimming left V 4 bases short and J 4 bases short, with 8 bases between. CDR1 and CDR2 from the germline V gene are SGHDT and YYEEEE. For the CDR3, the DNA is TGTGCCAGCAGCGAGGGTGGCACTGAAGCTTTCTTT. Its protein is CASSEGGTEAFF.

The gene calls are TRBV6-4 and TRBJ2-3; 7 bases map to TRBD2. This CDR3 spans 13 amino acids. The V and J ends lost 2 bases and 5 bases, in that order; junction bases with no gene match: 1. Germline assignment: CDR1 MRHNA and CDR2 SNTAGT. The CDR3 loop is CASSDVAGDTQYF. Here the CDR3 DNA reads TGTGCCAGCAGTGACGTAGCGGGAGATACGCAGTATTTT.

V usage is TRBV6-5 and J usage is TRBJ1-1; D may be TRBD1 (5 bases). V was clipped by 8 bases and J by 3 bases, with 16 bases between them. The CDR3 contains 14 residues. Germline V lookup: CDR1 MNHEY, CDR2 SVGAGI. The CDR3 spells CASREGVLDTEAFF. The CDR3 nucleotides are TGTGCCAGCCGAGAAGGGGTATTGGACACTGAAGCTTTCTTT.

The V and J genes are TRBV6-1 and TRBJ2-7; 7 bases line up with TRBD1. From germline, CDR1 is MNHNS and CDR2 SASEGT. This CDR3 has 14 amino acids. J was trimmed by 1 base and V by 2 bases; bases with no gene match: 2. CDR3 nucleotides: TGTGCCAGCAGTGAAATACAGGGGTCCTACGAGCAGTACTTC. Translation gives CASSEIQGSYEQYF.

The rearrangement uses TRBV11-1 and TRBJ1-1, with D unclear. Germline CDR1 and CDR2: SGHAT and FQDESV (reference sequence). This CDR3 comprises 15 residues. V gave up 1 base and J gave up 5 bases, with 14 bases separating them. This CDR3 is CASSLGNSYLTEAFF. The CDR3 nucleotides read TGTGCCAGCAGCTTAGGCAACAGCTATCTTACTGAAGCTTTCTTT.

The CDR3 loop reads CASSLSGELFF. The CDR3, as DNA: TGTGCCAGCAGCCTGTCCGGGGAGCTGTTTTTT. This chain uses TRBV7-2 with TRBJ2-2; no clear D. In germline, CDR1 is SGHTA, CDR2 FQGNSA. The CDR3 spans 11 residues. The V end lost 5 bases, the J end lost 6 bases, and 4 bases lay between the germline ends.

This chain connects TRBV7-3 to TRBJ1-1, with 10 positions matching TRBD1. J lost 6 bases, V lost 5 bases, and 9 bases had no gene match. Germline V gene data show CDR1 as SGHTA and CDR2 as FQGTGA. The CDR3 extends over 15 amino acids. CDR3 protein: CASSAKGTGASEAFF. DNA of the CDR3: TGTGCCAGCAGCGCCAAAGGGACAGGGGCGTCTGAAGCTTTCTTT.

This clone was recorded only once. V is TRBV4-2 and J is TRBJ2-7, with 7 nucleotides matching TRBD1. Trimming removed 4 bases from V and 3 bases from J; junction bases left unmatched: 12. This CDR3 region has 16 residues. CDR1 is LGHNA and CDR2 is YNFKEQ in the germline V gene. CDR3 nucleotides: TGTGCCAGCAGCCCAAAAGGGCGACAGGGTCACTACGAGCAGTACTTC. It codes for CASSPKGRQGHYEQYF.

The chain combines TRBV28 with TRBJ2-7; the D gene is possibly TRBD1 (5 bases). V shed 7 bases and J shed 3 bases, with 19 bases lying between them. Looked up from germline, CDR1 is MDHEN and CDR2 is SYDVKM. The CDR3 runs 15 residues. The CDR3, as DNA: TGTGCCAGCACTTCAATGACAGAGGCAGGCTACGAGCAGTACTTC. It codes for CASTSMTEAGYEQYF.

V usage is TRBV5-1 and J usage is TRBJ2-7, with TRBD1 as a possible D gene (6 bases). V was clipped by 1 base and J by 4 bases, with 9 bases between them. The CDR3 covers 13 residues. Germline V gives CDR1 SGHRS, CDR2 YFSETQ. The CDR3 region has the DNA TGCGCCAGCAGCTTGTTACAGGGTTACGAGCAGTACTTC. Amino acids: CASSLLQGYEQYF.

This rearrangement joins TRBV5-1 to TRBJ2-3, with 15 bases that match TRBD2. V lost 4 bases and J lost 0; bases outside the gene matches: 6. This CDR3 has 18 amino acids. Per the germline V gene, CDR1 is SGHRS and CDR2 is YFSETQ. CDR3 DNA: TGCGCCAGCAGCGGGGGGGGACTAGCGGGAGGCAGCACAGATACGCAGTATTTT. This codes for CASSGGGLAGGSTDTQYF.

V usage is TRBV2 and J usage is TRBJ2-3, with 7 bases matching TRBD1. This CDR3 comprises 16 residues. CDR1 is SNHLY, CDR2 FYNNEI, per germline. Unmatched junction bases numbered 11, after V lost 7 bases and J lost 1 base. CDR3 protein: CASIPRDRVGTDTQYF. The CDR3 coding sequence is TGTGCCAGCATTCCGCGAGACAGGGTTGGCACAGATACGCAGTATTTT.

To note about this clone: Other DNA sequences in the same sample also yield this CDR3. In DNA form, the CDR3 reads TGCAGTGCTAGGAGGGGGTACGAGCAGTACTTC. Protein sequence: CSARRGYEQYF. The V call is TRBV20-1, the J call TRBJ2-7; maybe TRBD1 (6 bases). V lost 3 bases and J lost 4, with 7 bases in between. Germline V gene data show CDR1 as DFQATT and CDR2 as SNEGSKA (reference sequence). This CDR3 is 11 amino acids long.

The chain recombines TRBV30 with TRBJ1-2, with D maybe TRBD1 (6 bases). The CDR3 extends over 12 amino acids. The V end lost 3 bases, the J end lost 5 bases, and 10 bases lay between the germline ends. Germline CDR1 GTSNPN, CDR2 SVGIG (reference sequence). In DNA form, the CDR3 reads TGTGCCTGGAGAGTACAGGGTTATGGCTACACCTTC. This gives the protein CAWRVQGYGYTF.

The chain links TRBV4-3 to TRBJ2-7, with D unclear. The CDR3 is made up of 16 amino acids. The germline CDR1 and CDR2 sequences are LGHNA and YSLEER. The V gene lost 2 bases and the J gene lost 3 bases, with 17 bases spanning the gap. CDR3 DNA: TGCGCCAGCAGCCAACGATTATCTAGTCTTGTCTACGAGCAGTACTTC. Amino acids: CASSQRLSSLVYEQYF.

The chain joins TRBV5-1 to TRBJ2-1; weak D call: TRBD1 (5 bases). This CDR3 has 14 amino acids. In germline, CDR1 is SGHRS, CDR2 YFSETQ. V was clipped by 0 bases and J by 9 bases, with 13 bases between them. The CDR3 region has the DNA TGCGCCAGCAGCTTGGGTGCAGGGCCTATTGAGCAGTTCTTC. Translated, it gives CASSLGAGPIEQFF.